The 20 T cell receptor beta chains in this list originate from one sample, sequenced in a study of OX40 agonist ivuxolimab in advanced cancers. Profiling relied on immunoSEQ multiplex PCR, and the TCRdb table lists in-frame clones only, not all of them. This sample has tens of thousands of clones, with 90% to 95% found just once. This specimen was CD4+ or CD8+ T cells sorted from blood, taken in a trial of the OX40 agonist ivuxolimab. The receptors shown here come from an adult with an advanced solid tumor such as melanoma, head and neck, liver or kidney cancer.

This chain uses TRBV18 with TRBJ2-4; 7 positions agree with TRBD1. Germline values: CDR1 KGHSH, CDR2 LQKENI. V shed 3 bases, J shed 6 bases, and the junction held 8 bases outside the gene matches. This CDR3 spans 15 amino acids. DNA for the CDR3: TGTGCCAGCTCACCCCAAGGGGGCCAGGGAAACATTCAGTACTTC. It translates to CASSPQGGQGNIQYF.

The CDR3 DNA is TGTGCCAGCAGTCCGCTGGCGGCTAGCGGGAGTAGTGAGCAGTTCTTC. Encoded protein: CASSPLAASGSSEQFF. The V gene is TRBV27, the J gene TRBJ2-1; 10 bases are shared with TRBD2. The ends lost 5 bases at V and 9 bases at J; junction bases unmatched: 13. Germline assignment: CDR1 MNHEY and CDR2 SMNVEV (reference sequence). The length of the CDR3 is 16 residues.

This clone has a handful of counts. The genes are TRBV10-3 and TRBJ1-1; 9 positions match TRBD1. The length of the CDR3 is 16 residues. The germline CDR1 and CDR2 sequences are ENHRY and SYGVKD. The J segment lost 5 bases and the V segment lost 2 bases, leaving 9 bases of the junction unmatched. The CDR3 DNA follows: TGTGCCATCAGTGAGACCGGACAGGGGTTGGGAACTGAAGCTTTCTTT. It codes for CAISETGQGLGTEAFF.

V usage is TRBV6-1 and J usage is TRBJ2-1; D uncertain. From germline, CDR1 is MNHNS and CDR2 SASEGT. The CDR3 runs to 12 residues. The V end was cut by 7 bases, the J end by 7 bases, with 11 bases between. CDR3 coding DNA: TGTGCCAGCACTCCACACTCGAATGAGCAGTTCTTC. Translated: CASTPHSNEQFF.

The chain has TRBV9 and TRBJ2-5; 7 nucleotides align to TRBD1. The CDR3 sequence is 17 residues long. The germline CDR1 and CDR2 sequences are SGDLS and YYNGEE. Unmatched junction bases numbered 14, after V lost 4 bases and J lost 2 bases. CDR3: CASSPGERGGLQETQYF. CDR3 nucleotide sequence: TGTGCCAGCAGCCCAGGTGAGCGAGGGGGCCTACAAGAGACCCAGTACTTC.

The rearrangement links TRBV9 to TRBJ2-2; TRBD2 might be the D (6 bases). Trimming removed 0 bases from V and 0 bases from J, with 9 bases in between. CDR1 and CDR2 from the germline V gene are SGDLS and YYNGEE. CDR3 length equals 16 residues. The CDR3 loop reads CASSVVGGTNTGELFF. The CDR3 DNA is TGTGCCAGCAGCGTAGTCGGCGGGACGAACACCGGGGAGCTGTTTTTT.

The chain joins TRBV2 to TRBJ2-1; no firm D call. V lost 3 bases to trimming and J lost 10 bases, with 4 bases between them. The CDR3 loop spans 10 amino acids. Germline values: CDR1 SNHLY, CDR2 FYNNEI. The DNA of the CDR3 is TGTGCCAGCAGTGATAGCGAGCAGTTCTTC. Amino acid sequence: CASSDSEQFF.

V is TRBV6-1 and J is TRBJ2-5; unclear D gene. V lost 10 bases and J lost 1, with 16 bases in between. This CDR3 is built from 14 residues. CDR1 MNHNS and CDR2 SASEGT come from the germline V gene. As DNA, the CDR3 is TGTGCCACCAATAGAGCAGTGTCCCAAGAGACCCAGTACTTC. Amino acids: CATNRAVSQETQYF.

The J gene is TRBJ2-5, the V gene TRBV28; 7 positions match TRBD2. The CDR3 consists of 17 residues. The germline gives CDR1 MDHEN, CDR2 SYDVKM. With V trimmed by 3 bases and J by 4 bases, 14 bases remained unmatched. This CDR3 is CASSFPEGRETGETQYF. CDR3 nucleotides: TGTGCCAGCAGTTTTCCTGAGGGGCGGGAGACGGGAGAGACCCAGTACTTC. Full variable domain (remainder filled in from reference TRBV28 and TRBJ2-5): DVKVTQSSRYLVKRTGEKVFLECVQDMDHENMFWYRQDPGLGLRLIYFSYDVKMKEKGDIPEGYSVSREKKERFSLILESASTNQTSMYLCASSFPEGRETGETQYFGPGTRLLVL.

This clone was recorded a few times. The rearrangement links TRBV7-9 to TRBJ1-2; TRBD1 aligns across 7 bases. Trimming at V came to 5 bases and at J to 4 bases, leaving 4 bases not matched to a gene. The CDR3 is 13 residues long. Looked up from germline, CDR1 is SEHNR and CDR2 is FQNEAQ (reference sequence). The CDR3 here is CASSRQGVYGYTF. The CDR3 DNA reads as TGTGCCAGCAGCAGACAGGGAGTCTATGGCTACACCTTC.

This chain joins TRBV5-1 and TRBJ2-3; a weak D match, TRBD2 (6 bases). CDR1 is SGHRS, CDR2 YFSETQ, per germline. The CDR3 totals 16 residues. V lost 4 bases and J lost 0, with 15 bases in between. The CDR3 region is CASSAGTSPSTDTQYF. The CDR3 DNA reads TGCGCCAGCAGCGCCGGGACTTCCCCCAGCACAGATACGCAGTATTTT.

The chain couples TRBV5-4 to TRBJ2-2; a weak D match, TRBD1 (6 bases). This CDR3 is built from 14 residues. The germline V and J ends were trimmed by 0 bases and 6 bases, with 9 bases remaining between them. The germline CDR1 and CDR2 sequences are SGHNT and YYREEE (reference sequence). The CDR3 reads CASSLGGQAGELFF. DNA of the CDR3: TGTGCCAGCAGCTTGGGGGGGCAGGCCGGGGAGCTGTTTTTT.

The chain employs TRBV7-9 and TRBJ1-1, with 9 bases that match TRBD1. Germline CDR1 SEHNR, CDR2 FQNEAQ (reference sequence). J lost 10 bases, V lost 4 bases, and 4 bases had no gene match. The CDR3 extends over 12 amino acids. In DNA, the CDR3 is TGTGCCAGCAGCTGGGACAGGGAAGGAGCTTTCTTT. It yields the protein CASSWDREGAFF.

The genes are TRBV5-1 and TRBJ1-5; 7 bases line up with TRBD1. This CDR3 has 15 residues. The germline CDR1 and CDR2 sequences are SGHRS and YFSETQ. The junction had 4 bases not matched to a gene; V was cut back by 4 bases and J by 0 bases. The CDR3 is CASSPGQLSNQPQHF. The CDR3 DNA reads TGCGCCAGCAGCCCGGGACAGCTTAGCAATCAGCCCCAGCATTTT.

The genes are TRBV6-5 and TRBJ2-5; D uncertain. CDR1 and CDR2 (germline): MNHEY, SVGAGI. The germline V and J ends were trimmed by 5 bases and 2 bases, with 3 bases remaining between them. This CDR3 spans 11 amino acids. The CDR3 coding sequence is TGTGCCAGCAGTACTCAAGAGACCCAGTACTTC. This encodes CASSTQETQYF.

V and J are TRBV6-5 and TRBJ2-2; TRBD2 is a possible D gene (6 bases). CDR3 length: 16 residues. The V end lost 2 bases, the J end lost 8 bases, and 18 bases lay between the germline ends. The germline V gene encodes CDR1 MNHEY and CDR2 SVGAGI. The CDR3 here is CASSYPSGLSVGELFF. CDR3 DNA sequence: TGTGCCAGCAGTTACCCCTCGGGACTTTCCGTAGGGGAGCTGTTTTTT.

V usage is TRBV9 and J usage is TRBJ1-5; D is ambiguous. Trimming removed 2 bases from V and 0 bases from J, with 9 bases in between. Looked up from germline, CDR1 is SGDLS and CDR2 is YYNGEE. This CDR3 has 15 residues. CDR3 nucleotide sequence: TGTGCCAGCAGCGTGGATCTAACTAGCAATCAGCCCCAGCATTTT. It yields the protein CASSVDLTSNQPQHF.

This sequence joins TRBV30 and TRBJ2-3; D remains unclear. This CDR3 comprises 16 residues. Trimming left V 3 bases short and J 3 bases short, with 19 bases between. Germline values: CDR1 GTSNPN, CDR2 SVGIG (reference sequence). CDR3 coding DNA: TGTGCCTGGAGCCCCTGGGCCCGAAGGGTTACAGATACGCAGTATTTT. This codes for CAWSPWARRVTDTQYF.

The chain links TRBV6-6 to TRBJ2-1; tentative D call: TRBD1 (6 bases). CDR3 length equals 15 residues. Trimming cost V 6 bases and J 0 bases, with 12 bases left between them. The germline V gene has CDR1 MNHNY and CDR2 SVGAGI (reference sequence). The CDR3 bases are TGTGCCAGCAGGGAAACAGGGAGCTCCTACAATGAGCAGTTCTTC. This translates into CASRETGSSYNEQFF.

The V and J genes are TRBV5-1 and TRBJ2-2; 8 bases agree with TRBD2. V gave up 4 bases and J gave up 5 bases; unmatched junction bases: 10. Per germline, CDR1 SGHRS and CDR2 YFSETQ. CDR3 length: 16 residues. This chain's CDR3 is CASSPDRTSGTGELFF. In DNA, the CDR3 is TGCGCCAGCAGCCCCGATAGAACTAGCGGAACCGGGGAGCTGTTTTTT.